One and the same sample provided the 30 T cell receptor beta chains below, sequenced in a study of regulatory T cells in long-lasting Graves disease. CDR3-region Arm-PCR and iRepertoire HTBI primers produced the TCR beta libraries. Via MiXCR, TCRdb re-called the multiplex PCR reads, giving one row per CDR3 protein. Of approximately 350,000 distinct CDR3 sequences listed, 12% are singletons. Documented time point: newly diagnosed GD, antithyroid drugs for less than 3 months. Generation of the TCR library employed RNA extracted from PBMCs. This sample also belongs to another study, concerning T cells in Graves' hyperthyroidism and ophthalmopathy.

Sequencing used peripheral blood mononuclear cells (PBMCs), obtained at new diagnosis, from a patient treated with antithyroid drugs. The receptors shown here come from a woman aged 18-30 years with Graves disease.

This clonotype appeared a few times. The junction departs from germline at one end; a sequencing error may be responsible. The chain joins TRBV4-1 to TRBJ2-2; no definite D call. The germline gives CDR1 MGHRA, CDR2 YSYEKL. CDR3 length: 16 residues. The CDR3 DNA sequence: TGTGCCAGCAGCCTGACGTACAAGGCGAACACCGGGGAGCTGTTTTTT. As protein: CASSLTYKANTGELFF.

The sample holds many counts of this clonotype. The chain is built from TRBV4-1 and TRBJ2-7; 7 nucleotides agree with TRBD2. Germline CDR1 MGHRA, CDR2 YSYEKL. CDR3 length equals 13 residues. Trimming at V came to 6 bases and at J to 3 bases, leaving 5 bases not matched to a gene. Written as DNA, the CDR3 is TGCGCCAGCAGTTACGCGGGGGACTACGAGCAGTACTTC. It codes for CASSYAGDYEQYF.

This clonotype was picked up a small number of times. One end of the junction is discordant with germline, which a read error may explain. V gene TRBV18 combines with J gene TRBJ1-2; D is perhaps TRBD1 (5 bases). Looked up from germline, CDR1 is KGHSH and CDR2 is LQKENI. The CDR3 covers 13 residues. CDR3 protein: CAGSPGRVNGYTF. CDR3 bases: TGTGCCGGCTCACCAGGCAGGGTGAATGGCTACACCTTC.

As to this clonotype: A read error is possible here, since a much larger clone lies one base away. The chain is built from TRBV28 and TRBJ2-1; a weak D match, TRBD1 (6 bases). Germline lookup yields CDR1 MDHEN and CDR2 SYDVKM. V lost 4 bases to trimming and J lost 7 bases, with 17 bases between them. The CDR3 extends over 15 amino acids. For the CDR3, the DNA is TGTGCCAGCAGTTCCGAAATGCAGGGGTGGAATGAGCAGTTCTTC. This gives the protein CASSSEMQGWNEQFF.

The chain couples TRBV4-3 to TRBJ1-2; D remains unclear. The CDR3 is 16 residues long. V was pared by 0 bases and J by 3 bases, with 14 bases between. The germline gives CDR1 LGHNA, CDR2 YSLEER. CDR3 in amino acids: CASSQEHSPEHYGYTF. The CDR3 DNA sequence: TGCGCCAGCAGCCAAGAGCACAGCCCGGAGCACTATGGCTACACCTTC.

This clonotype was recorded at least ten times. The chain links TRBV28 to TRBJ2-7; D possibly uses TRBD1 or TRBD2 (5 bases each). The CDR3 runs to 14 residues. V was cut by 4 bases and J by 3 bases, with 13 bases left in between. Per the germline V gene, CDR1 is MDHEN and CDR2 is SYDVKM. Written as DNA, the CDR3 is TGTGCCAGCAGTTCCGGGACGGCGGACTACGAGCAGTACTTC. This gives the protein CASSSGTADYEQYF. Supplemented by reference TRBV28 and TRBJ2-7, the full variable domain reads DVKVTQSSRYLVKRTGEKVFLECVQDMDHENMFWYRQDPGLGLRLIYFSYDVKMKEKGDIPEGYSVSREKKERFSLILESASTNQTSMYLCASSSGTADYEQYFGPGTRLTVT.

V gene TRBV7-3 combines with J gene TRBJ1-3; possible D gene TRBD1, 5 bases. The V gene's germline CDR1 is SGHTA and CDR2 FQGTGA. The ends were cut back, 2 bases at V and 4 bases at J, with 15 bases in the middle. There are 16 residues in the CDR3. CDR3 loop: CASSLGTPEGGNTIYF. The CDR3 nucleotides read TGTGCCAGCAGCTTAGGGACTCCGGAGGGCGGAAACACCATATATTTT.

The rearrangement uses TRBV20-1 and TRBJ2-3, with 8 nucleotides matching TRBD1. The CDR3 runs 14 residues. The germline gives CDR1 DFQATT, CDR2 SNEGSKA (reference sequence). The V gene end was trimmed by 5 bases and the J gene end by 3 bases; junction bases not matched to a gene: 7. The CDR3 spells CSAPRTGRTDTQYF. The CDR3 region has the DNA TGCAGTGCTCCCCGGACAGGGAGGACAGATACGCAGTATTTT.

This clonotype has a count of ten or more. The rearrangement joins TRBV11-2 to TRBJ2-1, with 7 bases aligning to TRBD2. CDR1 is SGHAT, CDR2 FQNNGV, per germline. V lost 2 bases, J lost 2 bases, and 9 bases stayed unmatched. This CDR3 is 17 amino acids long. Written as DNA, the CDR3 is TGTGCCAGCAGCTTATCTGTAGGGAGCGGGACCTACAATGAGCAGTTCTTC. Translated, it gives CASSLSVGSGTYNEQFF.

This clonotype was recorded at least ten times. This chain joins TRBV30 and TRBJ1-2; weak D call: TRBD1 (6 bases). The CDR3 length is 13 residues. Germline assignment: CDR1 GTSNPN and CDR2 SVGIG (reference sequence). V gave up 8 bases and J gave up 5 bases, with 18 bases separating them. The CDR3 is CAAPDQGSYGYTF. In nucleotides, the CDR3 is TGTGCCGCCCCGGATCAGGGGTCGTATGGCTACACCTTC.

The CDR3 DNA reads TGTGCCAGCAGCCTCTTTTCGATGGGGTACAATGAGCAGTTCTTC. Translated: CASSLFSMGYNEQFF. The chain is built from TRBV6-1 and TRBJ2-1; no clear D gene. Germline V CDR1 and CDR2: MNHNS, SASEGT. The CDR3 contains 15 residues. Trimming took off 6 bases at V and 4 bases at J, with 16 bases between the two ends.

This clonotype was seen repeatedly, ten times or more. CDR3 in DNA: TGTGCCAGCAGTTTATGGGTTGGAGACTCTGGAAACACCATATATTTT. It encodes CASSLWVGDSGNTIYF. The genes are TRBV28 and TRBJ1-3; D uncertain. The CDR3 has 16 residues. V was trimmed by 0 bases and J by 0 bases, leaving 9 bases between them. Germline CDR1 and CDR2: MDHEN and SYDVKM.

Written as DNA, the CDR3 is TGTGCCAGCAGCGTAGCGGGTAGCGGGGGCCCCCTCACAGATACGCAGTATTTT. Translating it yields CASSVAGSGGPLTDTQYF. The chain links TRBV9 to TRBJ2-3; 9 nucleotides match TRBD2. V shed 0 bases and J 2 bases; nucleotides not matched to a gene: 10. CDR1 and CDR2 from the germline V gene are SGDLS and YYNGEE. CDR3 length: 18 amino acids.

This clonotype was found a few times. The V and J genes are TRBV19 and TRBJ2-5; 7 nucleotides line up with TRBD1. This CDR3 contains 15 residues. Germline lookup yields CDR1 LNHDA and CDR2 SQIVND (reference sequence). J was trimmed by 4 bases and V by 5 bases; bases with no gene match: 10. CDR3 loop: CASSGTVDVIETQYF. CDR3 nucleotide sequence: TGTGCCAGTAGTGGGACAGTCGACGTTATAGAGACCCAGTACTTC.

This clonotype was observed at least ten times. The V call is TRBV27, the J call TRBJ2-3; D is undetermined. V gave up 2 bases and J gave up 3 bases, with 12 bases separating them. The length of the CDR3 is 15 residues. Germline-derived CDR1 and CDR2 are MNHEY and SMNVEV (reference sequence). CDR3 in DNA: TGTGCCAGCAGTTTAATGGGGTTAGGGACAGATACGCAGTATTTT. The encoded protein is CASSLMGLGTDTQYF.

This clonotype was counted many times. The chain carries TRBV28 and TRBJ2-7; TRBD2 matches 7 bases. CDR3 length: 16 amino acids. CDR1 and CDR2 from the germline V gene are MDHEN and SYDVKM. The V segment lost 5 bases and the J segment 4 bases; nucleotides outside the gene matches: 14. CDR3 sequence reads: CASSLDNWGGVYEQYF. The CDR3 DNA sequence: TGTGCCAGCAGTCTCGACAACTGGGGGGGGGTGTACGAGCAGTACTTC.

This clonotype has a count of ten or more. V is TRBV2 and J is TRBJ1-5, with D unclear. CDR3 length equals 14 residues. V lost 3 bases and J 4 bases, leaving 10 bases between the germline ends. The germline V gene encodes CDR1 SNHLY and CDR2 FYNNEI. The CDR3 spells CASSDRVSNQPQHF. The CDR3, as DNA: TGTGCCAGCAGTGATCGGGTCAGTAATCAGCCCCAGCATTTT.

This chain links TRBV7-2 with TRBJ2-1; 10 bases agree with TRBD2. CDR3 size: 16 residues. The germline gives CDR1 SGHTA, CDR2 FQGNSA. V gave up 2 bases and J gave up 0 bases; unmatched junction bases: 1. The CDR3 here is CASSLTSGDSYNEQFF. CDR3 in DNA: TGTGCCAGCAGCTTAACTAGCGGGGACTCCTACAATGAGCAGTTCTTC.

Many counts were recorded for this clonotype. The chain uses TRBV7-9 and TRBJ2-2; D is ambiguous. The germline V gene encodes CDR1 SEHNR and CDR2 FQNEAQ (reference sequence). V was cut by 7 bases and J by 5 bases, with 20 bases left in between. This CDR3 is built from 16 residues. Written as DNA, the CDR3 is TGTGCCAGCACCCAACCCTTTCGTGTGGATACCGGGGAGCTGTTTTTT. Protein sequence: CASTQPFRVDTGELFF.

This clonotype was seen repeatedly, ten times or more. The V call is TRBV12-3 or TRBV12-4, the J call TRBJ2-1; 10 nucleotides align to TRBD1. With V trimmed by 8 bases and J by 8 bases, 21 bases remained unmatched. This CDR3 is built from 18 residues. DNA for the CDR3: TGTGCCAGCGCCCCCTGGACAGGGGGGACTTCGGTGATAGATGAGCAGTTCTTC. Its protein product is CASAPWTGGTSVIDEQFF.

The chain is built from TRBV20-1 and TRBJ2-1; unclear D gene. Germline V gene data show CDR1 as DFQATT and CDR2 as SNEGSKA (reference sequence). The CDR3 sequence is 15 residues long. Trimming removed 1 base at V and 4 bases at J, with 14 bases between. Here the CDR3 reads CSARAGRRLYNEQFF. The CDR3 region has the DNA TGCAGTGCTAGAGCTGGACGGCGGTTATACAATGAGCAGTTCTTC.

A few counts support this clonotype. A much larger clone sits a single nucleotide away, making a read error possible. The chain is built from TRBV14 and TRBJ1-1; D is unclear. The CDR3 totals 15 residues. Germline values: CDR1 SGHDN, CDR2 FVKESK. CDR3 nucleotide sequence: TGTGCCAGCAGCCGGCTAGACGGTTGGAACACTGAAGCTCTCTTT. Encoded protein: CASSRLDGWNTEALF.

This clonotype was seen repeatedly, ten times or more. This chain connects TRBV7-3 to TRBJ2-1; 11 bases map to TRBD2. Germline loops: CDR1 SGHTA, CDR2 FQGTGA. V shed 3 bases and J 8 bases; nucleotides not matched to a gene: 6. The CDR3 is 15 amino acids. This CDR3 is CASSFIAGGRDEQFF. DNA for the CDR3: TGTGCCAGCAGCTTCATAGCGGGGGGGCGTGATGAGCAGTTCTTC. The full variable domain, completed using reference TRBV7-3 and TRBJ2-1, is GAGVSQTPSNKVTEKGKYVELRCDPISGHTALYWYRQSLGQGPEFLIYFQGTGAADDSGLPNDRFFAVRPEGSVSTLKIQRTERGDSAVYLCASSFIAGGRDEQFFGPGTRLTVL.

The chain employs TRBV20-1 and TRBJ1-1; D possibly corresponds to TRBD1 (5 bases). CDR1 is DFQATT and CDR2 is SNEGSKA in the germline V gene (reference sequence). Trimming removed 6 bases at V and 5 bases at J, with 13 bases between. This CDR3 spans 12 amino acids. CDR3 DNA sequence: TGCAGTGCGGGGCAGGGTCGTACTGAAGCTTTCTTT. Translated, it gives CSAGQGRTEAFF.

At least ten counts were recorded for this clonotype. The V call is TRBV12-3 or TRBV12-4, the J call TRBJ2-1; 8 bases match TRBD1. V lost 7 bases to trimming and J lost 2 bases; unmatched junction nucleotides: 10. The CDR3 totals 16 residues. The CDR3 here is CASNVRGLGAYNEQFF. CDR3 DNA: TGTGCCAGCAATGTCAGGGGGCTTGGGGCCTACAATGAGCAGTTCTTC.

This clonotype was detected many times. The chain carries TRBV3-1 and TRBJ2-7; possibly TRBD2 for D (6 bases). Germline loops: CDR1 LGHDT, CDR2 YNNKEL (reference sequence). The CDR3 is made up of 15 amino acids. Trimming stripped 4 bases from V and 2 bases from J, with 15 bases between. The CDR3 sequence is CASSPGTGGTYEQYF. The CDR3 DNA reads as TGTGCCAGCAGCCCCGGGACTGGAGGAACCTACGAGCAGTACTTC.

At least ten counts were recorded for this clonotype. The DNA for the CDR3 is TGTGCCAGCAGTCCGCTAGCGGGGACTAATGAGCAGTTCTTC. Encoded protein: CASSPLAGTNEQFF. The chain has TRBV12-3 or TRBV12-4 and TRBJ2-1; TRBD2 agrees at 9 bases. V trimming: 5 bases; J trimming: 7 bases; junction bases outside the gene matches: 6. The CDR3 sequence is 14 residues long.

This clonotype was picked up a small number of times. The chain uses TRBV12-3 or TRBV12-4 and TRBJ1-1; the D is unclear. The CDR3 is 11 residues long. Trimming removed 4 bases at V and 10 bases at J, with 10 bases between. The DNA of the CDR3 is TGTGCCAGCAGTTCCGGGGTGGGAGCTTTCTTT. It yields the protein CASSSGVGAFF.

This clonotype was counted between two and nine times. This may stem from a read error, because a much larger clone lies one nucleotide away. J is TRBJ1-3 and V is TRBV12-3 or TRBV12-4; D uncertain. This CDR3 is built from 12 residues. The CDR3 DNA follows: TGTGCCAGCAGCATTGATGGAGACACCATATATTTT. Amino acids: CASSIDGDTIYF.

The CDR3 region is CASAQGATPYNEQFF. CDR3 sequence (DNA): TGTGCCAGCGCCCAGGGCGCGACCCCTTACAATGAGCAGTTCTTC. This rearrangement joins TRBV11-3 to TRBJ2-1; weak D call: TRBD1 (5 bases). The CDR3 extends over 15 amino acids. V shed 8 bases and J shed 4 bases, with 18 bases lying between them. Germline CDR1 and CDR2: SGHNT and YENEEA.